This paragraph reports one T cell receptor beta chain. The sample is drawn from a study of blood T cell repertoires in COVID-19. Here immunoSEQ multiplex PCR was the method, and the copy in TCRdb shows in-frame clones only, minus some. The sample yields 150,000 to 200,000 clones, just over 85% seen once. CDR3 size: 16 residues. With 5 bases clipped from V and 4 bases from J, the junction kept 11 bases outside the gene matches. Germline V gives CDR1 SGHTA, CDR2 FQGNSA. This chain joins TRBV7-2 and TRBJ2-7, with TRBD2 matching 10 bases. The sequence was collected from a man between 50 and 59 years old with active or convalescent COVID-19. Sequencing was done on a sample of peripheral blood. The CDR3 spells CASSPQGGLARYEQYF. Here the CDR3 DNA reads TGTGCCAGCAGCCCCCAGGGGGGACTAGCGAGGTACGAGCAGTACTTC.